A single sample gave rise to the 8 T cell receptor beta chains below, sequenced in a study of blood T cell repertoires in COVID-19 (dated by TCRdb to 2018 to 2020). Libraries were built with the immunoSEQ multiplex PCR assay. TCRdb holds this immuneACCESS table with in-frame rearrangements only. Some clones are missing; in checked studies, unresolved V genes explain under half, and the rest has no known cause. In this sample the table shows about 89,000 clones, about 78% of which occur a single time. The ten largest clonotypes hold around 14% of the sample. Material for sequencing was peripheral blood. These receptors were obtained from an elderly woman with acute or convalescent COVID-19.

This clone was seen repeatedly, ten times or more. J is TRBJ1-1 and V is TRBV7-3; D remains ambiguous. CDR3 size: 13 residues. CDR1 and CDR2 (germline): SGHTA, FQGTGA. V shed 0 bases and J shed 7 bases, with 9 bases lying between them. The CDR3 reads CASSLTRRDEAFF. CDR3 nucleotides: TGTGCCAGCAGCTTAACAAGGAGGGATGAAGCTTTCTTT.

This rearrangement joins TRBV6-6 to TRBJ2-5, with D possibly matching TRBD2 (7 bases). Trimming shortened V by 6 bases and J by 0 bases, and 17 bases separated the two germline ends. From germline, CDR1 is MNHNY and CDR2 SVGAGI (reference sequence). The CDR3 covers 16 residues. The CDR3, as DNA: TGTGCCAGCAGGGGGGTTGCGGGGGCCCACCAAGAGACCCAGTACTTC. This gives the protein CASRGVAGAHQETQYF.

This clone appeared once. The gene calls are TRBV6-2 or TRBV6-3 and TRBJ2-6, with a possible D match to TRBD2 (5 bases). This CDR3 has 15 residues. V was pared by 5 bases and J by 3 bases, with 11 bases between. Germline lookup yields CDR1 MNHEY and CDR2 SVGEGT. The CDR3 is CASSEGFNGANVLTF. DNA of the CDR3: TGTGCCAGCAGTGAGGGTTTTAATGGGGCCAACGTCCTGACTTTC.

This chain joins TRBV6-2 or TRBV6-3 and TRBJ2-7; no clear D gene. CDR1 is MNHEY and CDR2 is SVGEGT in the germline V gene. This CDR3 comprises 15 residues. The germline V and J ends were trimmed by 5 bases and 7 bases, with 21 bases remaining between them. For the CDR3, the DNA is TGTGCCAGCAGTCGCCGTCCTCCTCGTCCCCGGGAGCAGTACTTC. Amino acids: CASSRRPPRPREQYF.

The V call is TRBV10-3, the J call TRBJ1-3, with 10 bases fitting TRBD1. This CDR3 is 17 amino acids long. V gave up 10 bases and J gave up 0 bases; unmatched junction bases: 12. The germline V gene encodes CDR1 ENHRY and CDR2 SYGVKD. The CDR3 nucleotides read TGTGCCACCTTTGACCGGGACAGGGGAAGCTCTGGAAACACCATATATTTT. This encodes CATFDRDRGSSGNTIYF.

This clone was seen only a few times. This chain connects TRBV7-9 to TRBJ2-3; 8 nucleotides agree with TRBD2. The germline gives CDR1 SEHNR, CDR2 FQNEAQ (reference sequence). V trimming: 0 bases; J trimming: 2 bases; junction bases outside the gene matches: 4. This CDR3 contains 16 residues. The DNA for the CDR3 is TGTGCCAGCAGCTTAGCGCTTAGCGGGGTCACAGATACGCAGTATTTT. As protein: CASSLALSGVTDTQYF.

J is TRBJ2-2 and V is TRBV2; TRBD1 matches 9 bases. Trimming took 6 bases from V and 3 from J; bases not matched to a gene: 5. Germline V lookup: CDR1 SNHLY, CDR2 FYNNEI. The CDR3 totals 15 residues. In nucleotides, the CDR3 is TGTGCCAGCAGCCCGGGACAGGGTGACACCGGGGAGCTGTTTTTT. This sequence encodes CASSPGQGDTGELFF.

This clone was counted ten times or more. The chain carries TRBV10-3 and TRBJ1-2; 11 bases agree with TRBD1. The germline gives CDR1 ENHRY, CDR2 SYGVKD. The CDR3 sequence is 15 residues long. The junction had 6 bases not matched to a gene; V was cut back by 6 bases and J by 3 bases. The CDR3 nucleotides are TGTGCCATCAGCTCCCGGGACAGGGGGTACTATGGCTACACCTTC. Amino acid sequence: CAISSRDRGYYGYTF.